The 4 T cell receptor beta chains below all came from one sample that was sequenced in a study of blood T cell repertoires in COVID-19 (dated by TCRdb to 2020 to 2021). Library generation was performed with the immunoSEQ multiplex PCR assay. TCRdb re-hosts the immuneACCESS table, in-frame sequences only. Its copies lack some clones; in the studies checked, an unresolved V gene accounts for under half of them, and the cause for the rest is not known. The sample table shows 230,000 or so clones, and about 86% are seen once. The ten largest clones represent 3.4% of the sample. The specimen sequenced was PBMCs or T cells enriched from blood (not recorded which). These receptors came from a man in his fifties or sixties who had recovered from COVID-19.

This clone was observed once. This chain joins TRBV5-1 and TRBJ2-7, with D perhaps TRBD2 (5 bases). The CDR3 extends over 13 amino acids. CDR1 and CDR2 (germline): SGHRS, YFSETQ. The ends were cut back, 3 bases at V and 7 bases at J, with 14 bases in the middle. The CDR3 DNA sequence: TGCGCCAGCAGCTCGCGGATTGAGGGTGAGCAGTACTTC. Its protein product is CASSSRIEGEQYF.

The V call is TRBV7-2, the J call TRBJ2-2; 7 bases map to TRBD1. This CDR3 has 16 amino acids. The trim removed 6 bases at V and 0 bases at J, leaving 7 bases unmatched. Per germline, CDR1 SGHTA and CDR2 FQGNSA. CDR3 residues: CASRPRGQSNTGELFF. DNA for the CDR3: TGTGCCAGCAGGCCTCGGGGACAGTCGAACACCGGGGAGCTGTTTTTT. Full variable domain (missing parts from reference TRBV7-2 and TRBJ2-2): GAGVSQSPSNKVTEKGKDVELRCDPISGHTALYWYRQSLGQGLEFLIYFQGNSAPDKSGLPSDRFSAERTGGSVSTLTIQRTQQEDSAVYLCASRPRGQSNTGELFFGEGSRLTVL.

The rearrangement links TRBV15 to TRBJ1-5; D is possibly TRBD1 (5 bases). Germline values: CDR1 LNHNV, CDR2 YYDKDF (reference sequence). The V end lost 6 bases, the J end lost 8 bases, and 26 bases lay between the germline ends. The CDR3 spans 17 residues. The CDR3 protein is CATRKYRPNYPLEPQHF. In DNA form, the CDR3 reads TGTGCCACCAGAAAGTACAGGCCGAATTACCCGCTGGAGCCCCAGCATTTT.

This chain joins TRBV3-1 (or the pseudogene TRBV3-2) and TRBJ2-1; 9 bases fit TRBD2. Trimming at V came to 2 bases and at J to 6 bases, leaving 5 bases not matched to a gene. This CDR3 contains 15 residues. The germline gives CDR1 LGHDT, CDR2 YNNKEL (reference sequence). The CDR3: CASSQLLAGLNEQFF. DNA of the CDR3: TGTGCCAGCAGCCAATTACTAGCGGGCCTCAATGAGCAGTTCTTC.